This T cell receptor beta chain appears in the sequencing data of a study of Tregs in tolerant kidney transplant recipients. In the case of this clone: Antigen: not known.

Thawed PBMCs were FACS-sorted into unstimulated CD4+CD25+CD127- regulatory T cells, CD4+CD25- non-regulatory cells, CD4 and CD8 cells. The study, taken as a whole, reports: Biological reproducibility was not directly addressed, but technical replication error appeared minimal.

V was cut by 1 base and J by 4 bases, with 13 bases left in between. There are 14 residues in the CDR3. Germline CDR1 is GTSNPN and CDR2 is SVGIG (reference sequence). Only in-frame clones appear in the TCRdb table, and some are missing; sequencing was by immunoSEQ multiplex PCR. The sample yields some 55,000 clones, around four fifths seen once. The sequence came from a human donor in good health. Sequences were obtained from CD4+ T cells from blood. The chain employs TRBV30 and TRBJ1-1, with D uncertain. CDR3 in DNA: TGTGCCTGGAGTGACCCCCCTGGGGTCACTGAAGCTTTCTTT. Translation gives CAWSDPPGVTEAFF.